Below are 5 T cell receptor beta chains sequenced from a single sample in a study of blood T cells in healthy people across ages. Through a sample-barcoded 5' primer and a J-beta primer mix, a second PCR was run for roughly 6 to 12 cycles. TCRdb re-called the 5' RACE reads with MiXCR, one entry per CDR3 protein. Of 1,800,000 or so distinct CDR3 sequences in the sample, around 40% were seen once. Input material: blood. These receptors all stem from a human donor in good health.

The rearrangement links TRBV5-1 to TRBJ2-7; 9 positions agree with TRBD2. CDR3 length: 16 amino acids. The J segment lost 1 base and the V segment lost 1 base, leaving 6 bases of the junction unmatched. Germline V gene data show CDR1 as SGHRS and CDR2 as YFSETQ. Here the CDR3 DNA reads TGCGCCAGCAGCTTGAATCGACTAGCGGAATCCTACGAGCAGTACTTC. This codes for CASSLNRLAESYEQYF.

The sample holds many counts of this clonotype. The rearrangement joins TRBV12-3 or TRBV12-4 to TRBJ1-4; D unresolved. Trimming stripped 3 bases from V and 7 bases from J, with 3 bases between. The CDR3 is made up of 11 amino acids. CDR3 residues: CASSLGEKLFF. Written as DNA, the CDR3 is TGTGCCAGCAGTTTGGGTGAAAAACTGTTTTTT.

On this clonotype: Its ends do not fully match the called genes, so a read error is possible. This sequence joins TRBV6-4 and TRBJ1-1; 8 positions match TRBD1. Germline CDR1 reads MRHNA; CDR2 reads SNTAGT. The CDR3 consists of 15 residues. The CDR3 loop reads CVSSEGTGRNTEAFF. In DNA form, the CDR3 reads TGTGTCAGCAGTGAGGGGACAGGTCGGAACACTGAAGCTTTCTTT.

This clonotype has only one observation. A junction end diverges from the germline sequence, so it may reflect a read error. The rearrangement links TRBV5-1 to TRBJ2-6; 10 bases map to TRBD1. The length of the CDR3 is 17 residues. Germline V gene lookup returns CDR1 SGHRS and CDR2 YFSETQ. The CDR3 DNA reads TGCGCCAGCAGCTTCAGGACAGGGGGAACTGGGGCCAACGTCCGGACTTTC. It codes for CASSFRTGGTGANVRTF.

This chain's CDR3 is CASSLTAGGPETQYF. CDR3 in DNA: TGTGCCAGCAGCTTAACAGCGGGGGGGCCAGAGACCCAGTACTTC. The chain uses TRBV7-2 and TRBJ2-5; TRBD2 matches 10 bases. CDR1 and CDR2 (germline): SGHTA, FQGNSA. J was trimmed by 4 bases and V by 2 bases; bases with no gene match: 4. This CDR3 is built from 15 residues.